This T cell receptor (beta chain) is drawn from a study of PD-L1 blockade in urothelial cancer. Turning to the study itself: Patients began atezolizumab, 1,200 mg intravenously every 3 weeks, at some point between 2013 and 2014. Male patients with bladder-origin urothelial cancer numbered about 90% of the 29. From 0 to 3 prior chemotherapy regimens had been given to the patients.

Time point described: pretreatment peripheral blood. V lost 7 bases and J 3 bases, leaving 13 bases between the germline ends. CDR3 length: 14 amino acids. Germline assignment: CDR1 LNHDA and CDR2 SQIVND (reference sequence). Clones were read by immunoSEQ multiplex PCR, and TCRdb kept only the in-frame ones, dropping some. The sample includes 98,000 or so clones, nearly 90% of them seen just once. The source of this sequence is a man aged 55 to 70 with urothelial cancer. The input for sequencing was PBMCs, taken around atezolizumab (anti-PD-L1) treatment. The V call is TRBV19, the J call TRBJ1-5; D is possibly TRBD1 (6 bases). The CDR3 reads CASKMTGYNQPQHF. The CDR3 coding sequence is TGTGCCAGTAAGATGACAGGCTACAATCAGCCCCAGCATTTT.